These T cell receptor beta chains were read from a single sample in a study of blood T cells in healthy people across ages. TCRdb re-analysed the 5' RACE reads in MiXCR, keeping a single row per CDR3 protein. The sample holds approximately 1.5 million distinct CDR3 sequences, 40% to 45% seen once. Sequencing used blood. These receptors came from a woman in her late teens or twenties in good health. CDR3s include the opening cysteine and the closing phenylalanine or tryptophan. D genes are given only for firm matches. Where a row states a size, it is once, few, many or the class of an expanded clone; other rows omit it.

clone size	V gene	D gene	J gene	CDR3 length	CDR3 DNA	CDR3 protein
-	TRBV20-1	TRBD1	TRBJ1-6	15	TGCAGTGCCCCCGAGGGGGCGCGAAATTATTCACCCCTCCACTTT	CSAPEGARNYSPLHF
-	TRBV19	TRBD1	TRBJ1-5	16	TGTGCCAGTAGTCCACGGGACAGGGGCATCAATCAGCCCCAGCATTTT	CASSPRDRGINQPQHF
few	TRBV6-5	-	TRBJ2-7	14	TGTGCCAGCAGTTACTCGACTCAGGGGAACGAGCAGTACTTC	CASSYSTQGNEQYF
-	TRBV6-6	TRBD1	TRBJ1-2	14	TGTGCCAGCAGGCTCGGGACAGGAACTTATGGCTACACCTTC	CASRLGTGTYGYTF
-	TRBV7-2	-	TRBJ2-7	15	TGTGCCAGCAGCTTAAGTATGGATTCAGGCTACGAGCAGTACTTC	CASSLSMDSGYEQYF
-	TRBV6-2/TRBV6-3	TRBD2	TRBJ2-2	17	TGTGCCAGCACCGAGGCGGGACTAGCGGATAACACCGGGGAGCTGTTTTTT	CASTEAGLADNTGELFF
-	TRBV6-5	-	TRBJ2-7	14	TGTGCCAGCAGTCCCCTAGGCAGATACAATGAGCAGTACTTC	CASSPLGRYNEQYF
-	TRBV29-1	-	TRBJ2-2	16	TGCAGCGTTATCTTGAAAGGGACGGGGAACACCGGGGAGCTGTTTTTT	CSVILKGTGNTGELFF
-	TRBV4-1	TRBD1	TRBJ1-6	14	TGCGCCAGCAGTCCGCCGGGACAGTATTCACCCCTCCACTTT	CASSPPGQYSPLHF
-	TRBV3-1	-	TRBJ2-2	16	TGTGCCAGCAGCCAAGATATAGCACAGGCCGCCGGGGAGCTGTTTTTT	CASSQDIAQAAGELFF
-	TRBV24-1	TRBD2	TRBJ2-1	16	TGTGCCACCAGTGATCTTAGACTAGCGGGAGCATATGAGCAGTTCTTC	CATSDLRLAGAYEQFF
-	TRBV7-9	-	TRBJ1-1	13	TGTGCCAGCAGCTTAGAGGTTTACACTGAAGCTTTCTTT	CASSLEVYTEAFF
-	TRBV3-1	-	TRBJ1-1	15	TGTGCCAGCAGCCTTCATGACAGCCCCAACACTGAAGCTTTCTTT	CASSLHDSPNTEAFF
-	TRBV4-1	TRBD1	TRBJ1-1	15	TGCGCCAGCAGCCAAGAACAGGGGCTAGGCACTGAAGCTTTCTTT	CASSQEQGLGTEAFF
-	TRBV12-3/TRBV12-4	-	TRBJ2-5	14	TGTGCCAGCAGTCCGCCAAGGACACAAGAGACCCAGTACTTC	CASSPPRTQETQYF
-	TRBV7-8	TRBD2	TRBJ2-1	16	TGTGCCAGCAGCTTAGGGACTAGCGGGAGGAACAATGAGCAGTTCTTC	CASSLGTSGRNNEQFF
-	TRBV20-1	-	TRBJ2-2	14	TGCAGTGCTAGAGTCCGGGAGTTCACCGGGGAGCTGTTTTTT	CSARVREFTGELFF
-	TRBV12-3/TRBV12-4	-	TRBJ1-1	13	TGTGCCAGCAGTGTGGGTGGGCCCACTGAAGCTTTCTTT	CASSVGGPTEAFF
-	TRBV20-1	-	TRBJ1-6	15	TGCAGTGCTAGAGAACCAGGGAGGTCCAATTCACCCCTCCACTTT	CSAREPGRSNSPLHF
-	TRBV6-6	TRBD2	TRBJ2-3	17	TGTGCCAGCGGTTACCCGACCACTAGCGGGAGCACAGATACGCAGTATTTT	CASGYPTTSGSTDTQYF
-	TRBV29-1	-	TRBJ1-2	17	TGCAGCGTTGAAAGGAGGTTTACCGGGACCAGGGCTGACGGCTACACCTTC	CSVERRFTGTRADGYTF
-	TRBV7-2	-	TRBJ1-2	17	TGTGCCAGCAGCTTAGCCCCTCGGGGACCCTACTCCTATGGCTACACCTTC	CASSLAPRGPYSYGYTF
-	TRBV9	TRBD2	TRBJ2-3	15	TGTGCCAGCAGCGTAGCGGCGGGGGAGCAATATACGCAGTATTTT	CASSVAAGEQYTQYF
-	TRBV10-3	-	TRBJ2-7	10	TGTGCCACAGCGGAATACGAGCAGTACTTC	CATAEYEQYF
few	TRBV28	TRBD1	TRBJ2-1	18	TGTGCCAGCAGTTTTTCAGGGGGCGTTTGGAGCTCCTACAATGAGCAGTTCTTC	CASSFSGGVWSSYNEQFF
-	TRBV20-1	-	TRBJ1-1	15	TGCAGTGCGAGACCCCGGGGACGGGGGAACACTGAAGCTTTCTTT	CSARPRGRGNTEAFF
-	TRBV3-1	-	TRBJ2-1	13	TGTGCCAGCAGACCGACCCCTGGCGATGAGCAGTTCTTC	CASRPTPGDEQFF
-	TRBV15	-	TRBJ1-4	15	TGTGCCACCAGCAGAGTTGCAGGGCTAAATGAAAAACTGTTTTTT	CATSRVAGLNEKLFF
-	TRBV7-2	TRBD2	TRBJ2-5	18	TGTGCCAGCAGCTTAGAACGGATTAGCGGGGCCCTGCCAGAGACCCAGTACTTC	CASSLERISGALPETQYF
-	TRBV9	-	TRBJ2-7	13	TGTGCCAGCAGCGTAGGCCTCACCCACGAGCAGTACTTC	CASSVGLTHEQYF
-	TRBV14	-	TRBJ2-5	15	TGTGCCAGCAGCCAGACGGTCCTTTCCCAAGAGACCCAGTACTTC	CASSQTVLSQETQYF
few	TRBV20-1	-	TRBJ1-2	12	TGCAGTGCCGCATGGGGCGGCTATGGCTACACCTTC	CSAAWGGYGYTF
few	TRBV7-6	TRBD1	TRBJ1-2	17	TGTGCCAGCAGCGAGCCCTGGACAGGGGACCCGAACTATGGCTACACCTTC	CASSEPWTGDPNYGYTF
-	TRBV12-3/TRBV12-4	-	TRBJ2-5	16	TGTGCCAGCAGTTTTGGTTCGGGAGACCGAAACAATGAGCAGTACTTC	CASSFGSGDRNNEQYF
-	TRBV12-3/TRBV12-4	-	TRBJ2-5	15	TGTGCCAGCAGTCCCTACTCGAAGGGCGCAGAGACCCAGTACTTC	CASSPYSKGAETQYF
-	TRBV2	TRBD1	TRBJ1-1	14	TGTGCCAGCATGACGGACAGGAGGTACACTGAAGCTTTCTTT	CASMTDRRYTEAFF
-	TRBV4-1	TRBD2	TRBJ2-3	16	TGCGCCAGCAACCAAGTTCCCGGGGGGACCTCATATACGCAGTATTTT	CASNQVPGGTSYTQYF
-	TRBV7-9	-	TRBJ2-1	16	TGTGCCAGCAGCACCGGGCTCCAGGGAAATGTAGATGAGCAGTTCTTC	CASSTGLQGNVDEQFF
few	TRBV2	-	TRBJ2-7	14	TGTGCCAGCAGATCGGGGGACTTCTTTTACGAGCAGTACTTC	CASRSGDFFYEQYF
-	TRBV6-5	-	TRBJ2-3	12	TGTGCTACCGGGTCTCCCACAGATACGCAGTATTTT	CATGSPTDTQYF
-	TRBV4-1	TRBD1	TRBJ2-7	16	TGCGCCAGCAGCCAAGATCACCGGCAGGGGGCCGACGAGCAGTACTTC	CASSQDHRQGADEQYF
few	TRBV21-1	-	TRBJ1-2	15	TGTGCCAGCATTCTAGAGACCGGCATCCTCTATGGCTACACCTTC	CASILETGILYGYTF
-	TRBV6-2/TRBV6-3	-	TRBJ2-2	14	TGTGCCAGCCGATTTGACAGTTACACCGGGGAGCTGTTTTTT	CASRFDSYTGELFF
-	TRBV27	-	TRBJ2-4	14	TGTGCCAGCAGTGCACCGGTGGCCCAAAACATTCAGTACTTC	CASSAPVAQNIQYF
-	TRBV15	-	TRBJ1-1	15	TGTGCCACCAGCGCCTGGACATTCATGAACACTGAAGCTTTCTTT	CATSAWTFMNTEAFF
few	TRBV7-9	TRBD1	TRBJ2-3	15	TGTGCCAGCAGCGAGGGACAGCTAAGCACAGATACGCAGTATTTT	CASSEGQLSTDTQYF
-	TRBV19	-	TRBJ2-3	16	TGTGCCAGTAACACTGGCAACTTAGCGTACACAGATACGCAGTATTTT	CASNTGNLAYTDTQYF
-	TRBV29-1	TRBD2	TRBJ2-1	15	TGCAGCGTTGAAGATGAACTAGCGGCCTACAATGAGCAGTTCTTC	CSVEDELAAYNEQFF
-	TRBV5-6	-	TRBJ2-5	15	TGTGCCAGCAACTCCGGTCCCGGGTACCAAGAGACCCAGTACTTC	CASNSGPGYQETQYF
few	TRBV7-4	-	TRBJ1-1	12	TGTGCCACCGAGGACAGGAACACTGAAGCTTTCTTT	CATEDRNTEAFF
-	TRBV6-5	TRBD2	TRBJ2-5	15	TGTGCCAGCAGTTACTCGAGACTAGCTGTCGAGACCCAGAACTTC	CASSYSRLAVETQNF
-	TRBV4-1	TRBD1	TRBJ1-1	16	TGCGCCAGCAGCCAAGATCAAGTGTCAGGGGGTACTGAAGCTTTCTTT	CASSQDQVSGGTEAFF
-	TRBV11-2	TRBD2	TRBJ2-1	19	TGTGCCAGCAGCTTATATTCCGTGGCTAGCGGGAGGGGGAGGAATGAGCAGTTCTTC	CASSLYSVASGRGRNEQFF